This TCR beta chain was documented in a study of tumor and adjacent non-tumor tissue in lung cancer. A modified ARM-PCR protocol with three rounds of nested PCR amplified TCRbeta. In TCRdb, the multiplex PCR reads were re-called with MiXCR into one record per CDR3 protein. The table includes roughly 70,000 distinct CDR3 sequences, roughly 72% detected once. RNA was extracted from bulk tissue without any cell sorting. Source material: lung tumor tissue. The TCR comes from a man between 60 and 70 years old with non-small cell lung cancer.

The CDR3 coding sequence is TGTGCCAGCAGGATACAGGCAGGGACTACAGATACGCAGTATTTT. This encodes CASRIQAGTTDTQYF. The chain recombines TRBV6-1 with TRBJ2-3; the D gene is possibly TRBD2 (6 bases). The V and J ends lost 6 bases and 3 bases respectively, with 16 bases between them. The CDR3 totals 15 residues. Looked up from germline, CDR1 is MNHNS and CDR2 is SASEGT.